This passage covers 17 T cell receptor beta chains from one sample sequenced in a study of blood T cells in healthy people across ages. Primers used in a second PCR of about 6 to 12 cycles were a sample-barcoded 5' primer and a J-beta primer mix. TCRdb independently ran MiXCR on the 5' RACE reads; one entry per CDR3 protein. The sample lists over a million distinct CDR3 sequences; around 27% were seen once. These data also formed part of another study, on T cells of mothers and their children.

Sequenced: blood. Receptor source: a girl aged 2 to 9 in good health.

The chain joins TRBV5-5 to TRBJ2-1; D is uncertain. The CDR3 consists of 13 residues. Germline CDR1 reads SGHKS; CDR2 reads YYEKEE (reference sequence). The V end lost 0 bases, the J end lost 8 bases, and 9 bases lay between the germline ends. The CDR3 sequence is CASSLGWSHEQFF. The CDR3 region has the DNA TGTGCCAGCAGCTTGGGTTGGTCGCATGAGCAGTTCTTC.

The table lists this clonotype with a few counts. V usage is TRBV27 and J usage is TRBJ1-2, with 8 bases fitting TRBD1. The CDR3 is made up of 14 amino acids. Germline CDR1 reads MNHEY; CDR2 reads SMNVEV (reference sequence). Germline trimming cut 6 bases from V and 1 base from J; bases unmatched to any gene: 4. CDR3 loop: CASRGQGHNYGYTF. DNA of the CDR3: TGTGCCAGCAGAGGACAGGGTCATAACTATGGCTACACCTTC.

This clonotype came up a few times. The chain employs TRBV7-9 and TRBJ2-3; D may correspond to TRBD1 or TRBD2 (5 bases each). Germline CDR1 is SEHNR and CDR2 is FQNEAQ (reference sequence). The CDR3 extends over 15 amino acids. Trimming removed 5 bases at V and 5 bases at J, with 17 bases between. CDR3 protein: CASSKTGPALDTQYF. The CDR3 DNA follows: TGTGCCAGCAGCAAAACGGGACCCGCATTAGATACGCAGTATTTT. The variable domain in full, completed from reference TRBV7-9 and TRBJ2-3, reads DTGVSQNPRHKITKRGQNVTFRCDPISEHNRLYWYRQTLGQGPEFLTYFQNEAQLEKSRLLSDRFSAERPKGSFSTLEIQRTEQGDSAMYLCASSKTGPALDTQYFGPGTRLTVL.

This clonotype was recorded a few times. The chain uses TRBV29-1 and TRBJ2-5; D gene unclear. Matching the DNA end better, TRBJ2-7 makes the J call doubtful. The CDR3 has 11 amino acids. Looked up from germline, CDR1 is SQVTM and CDR2 is ANQGSEA. As DNA, the CDR3 is TGCAGCGTTGAATCTACCTACGAGCAGTACTTC. It codes for CSVESTYEQYF.

The chain is built from TRBV29-1 and TRBJ2-1, with D perhaps assigned TRBD1 or TRBD2 (7 bases each). The last part of the DNA fits TRBJ2-5 better; the J call may be wrong. This CDR3 is 12 amino acids long. Germline V gives CDR1 SQVTM, CDR2 ANQGSEA. The CDR3 loop reads CSVGGGFGAQYF. The CDR3 coding sequence is TGCAGCGTGGGAGGGGGCTTCGGGGCCCAGTACTTC.

This clonotype appeared a few times. The chain couples TRBV20-1 to TRBJ2-1; 8 bases align to TRBD2. This CDR3 has 11 amino acids. Germline CDR1 reads DFQATT; CDR2 reads SNEGSKA (reference sequence). The V gene end was trimmed by 0 bases and the J gene end by 16 bases; junction bases not matched to a gene: 5. CDR3 in amino acids: CSARDRGGLFF. In DNA, the CDR3 is TGCAGTGCTAGAGATCGGGGGGGATTATTCTTC.

J is TRBJ1-3 and V is TRBV5-1; D unclear. Trimming removed 7 bases from V and 0 bases from J, with 8 bases in between. This CDR3 comprises 13 residues. Germline assignment: CDR1 SGHRS and CDR2 YFSETQ. The CDR3 region is CASQESSGNTIYF. Here the CDR3 DNA reads TGCGCCAGCCAAGAGAGCTCTGGAAACACCATATATTTT.

This clonotype was picked up a small number of times. The V and J genes are TRBV11-2 and TRBJ2-6, with D possibly matching TRBD1 (5 bases). The CDR3 has 20 residues. Deletions cut 1 base from V and 2 bases from J, with 21 bases between. Germline CDR1 and CDR2: SGHAT and FQNNGV. The CDR3, as DNA: TGTGCCAGCAGCTTAGTCCGTGGTCCAGGGTCGGGCCCTGGGGCCAACGTCCTGACTTTC. Amino acids: CASSLVRGPGSGPGANVLTF.

This clonotype came up a few times. The chain is built from TRBV3-1 and TRBJ2-2, with 12 bases matching TRBD2. CDR3 size: 16 residues. Trimming cost V 4 bases and J 7 bases; bases outside gene matches: 7. The germline V gene has CDR1 LGHDT and CDR2 YNNKEL (reference sequence). The CDR3 nucleotides read TGTGCCAGCAGCCCCCGACTAGCGGGAGACGACGGGGAGCTGTTTTTT. The encoded protein is CASSPRLAGDDGELFF.

The chain has TRBV6-2 or TRBV6-3 and TRBJ2-3; no reliable D call. This CDR3 region has 15 residues. Trimming removed 0 bases from V and 2 bases from J, with 9 bases in between. The germline gives CDR1 MNHEY, CDR2 SVGEGT. Written as DNA, the CDR3 is TGTGCCAGCAGTTACTCGCTTCGGGCCACAGATACGCAGTATTTT. It encodes CASSYSLRATDTQYF.

The table lists this clonotype with a few counts. V gene TRBV25-1 combines with J gene TRBJ2-3, with D perhaps TRBD2 (5 bases). The V end was cut by 6 bases, the J end by 0 bases, with 7 bases between. The V gene's germline CDR1 is MGHDK and CDR2 SYGVNS. The CDR3 covers 13 residues. The CDR3 here is CASREDSTDTQYF. CDR3 in DNA: TGTGCCAGCAGGGAGGACAGCACAGATACGCAGTATTTT. Full variable domain (rest looked up from reference TRBV25-1 and TRBJ2-3): EADIYQTPRYLVIGTGKKITLECSQTMGHDKMYWYQQDPGMELHLIHYSYGVNSTEKGDLSSESTVSRIRTEHFPLTLESARPSHTSQYLCASREDSTDTQYFGPGTRLTVL.

A remark on this clonotype: Sequence at one end of the junction differs from germline and may be a read error. The chain has TRBV12-3 or TRBV12-4 and TRBJ2-3; 8 nucleotides match TRBD2. This CDR3 contains 16 residues. The CDR3 DNA reads as TGTGCCAGCAGTTTACAGGTTAGCGGGGAGGCAGATGCGCAGTATTTT. Encoded protein: CASSLQVSGEADAQYF.

The J gene is TRBJ2-5, the V gene TRBV12-3 or TRBV12-4, with 7 bases matching TRBD2. The DNA end favors TRBJ2-7, so the J call may be wrong. The CDR3 runs to 15 residues. The CDR3 protein is CASSLTSARSYEQYF. The CDR3 DNA reads as TGTGCCAGCAGCCTAACTAGCGCCCGCTCCTACGAGCAGTACTTC.

This clonotype has only a few counts. The chain recombines TRBV15 with TRBJ2-2, with 7 bases that match TRBD2. V trimming: 0 bases; J trimming: 4 bases; junction bases outside the gene matches: 11. Germline V CDR1 and CDR2: LNHNV, YYDKDF (reference sequence). There are 18 residues in the CDR3. Written as DNA, the CDR3 is TGTGCCACCAGCAGAGAGGTATTGACGGGAGGCCTCACCGGGGAGCTGTTTTTT. Protein sequence: CATSREVLTGGLTGELFF. Complete variable domain (other parts from reference TRBV15 and TRBJ2-2): DAMVIQNPRYQVTQFGKPVTLSCSQTLNHNVMYWYQQKSSQAPKLLFHYYDKDFNNEADTPDNFQSRRPNTSFCFLDIRSPGLGDTAMYLCATSREVLTGGLTGELFFGEGSRLTVL.

The genes are TRBV7-2 and TRBJ1-2; 7 positions match TRBD1. Germline V gene data show CDR1 as SGHTA and CDR2 as FQGNSA. With 2 bases clipped from V and 5 bases from J, the junction kept 5 bases outside the gene matches. This CDR3 spans 14 amino acids. The CDR3 loop is CASSLRDRVYGYTF. The CDR3 bases are TGTGCCAGCAGCTTAAGAGACAGGGTTTATGGCTACACCTTC.

V usage is TRBV7-2 and J usage is TRBJ2-1; a possible D gene is TRBD1 (6 bases). Germline loops: CDR1 SGHTA, CDR2 FQGNSA. The length of the CDR3 is 14 residues. V lost 2 bases and J lost 6, with 11 bases in between. This CDR3 is CASSLSWDTNEQFF. Written as DNA, the CDR3 is TGTGCCAGCAGCTTATCCTGGGACACCAATGAGCAGTTCTTC. Looking up the rest from reference TRBV7-2 and TRBJ2-1 gives the full variable domain: GAGVSQSPSNKVTEKGKDVELRCDPISGHTALYWYRQSLGQGLEFLIYFQGNSAPDKSGLPSDRFSAERTGGSVSTLTIQRTQQEDSAVYLCASSLSWDTNEQFFGPGTRLTVL.

The rearrangement uses TRBV6-1 and TRBJ2-3; the D is unclear. Germline loops: CDR1 MNHNS, CDR2 SASEGT. Trimming pared 10 bases from V and 3 bases from J, leaving 14 bases between. The CDR3 spans 13 residues. This CDR3 is CAIRTTGTDTQYF. Written as DNA, the CDR3 is TGTGCCATAAGAACGACCGGAACAGATACGCAGTATTTT.